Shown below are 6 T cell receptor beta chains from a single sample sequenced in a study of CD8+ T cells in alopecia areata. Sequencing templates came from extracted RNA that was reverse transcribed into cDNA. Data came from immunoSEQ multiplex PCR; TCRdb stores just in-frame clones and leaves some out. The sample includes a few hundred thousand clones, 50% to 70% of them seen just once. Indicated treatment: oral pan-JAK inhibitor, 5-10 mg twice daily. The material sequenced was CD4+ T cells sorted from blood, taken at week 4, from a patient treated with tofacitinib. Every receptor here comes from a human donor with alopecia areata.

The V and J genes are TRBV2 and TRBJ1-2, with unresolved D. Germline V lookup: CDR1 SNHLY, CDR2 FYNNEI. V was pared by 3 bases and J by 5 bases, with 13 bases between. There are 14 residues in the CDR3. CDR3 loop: CASSDDPRQYGYTF. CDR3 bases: TGTGCCAGCAGTGACGACCCTCGTCAATATGGCTACACCTTC.

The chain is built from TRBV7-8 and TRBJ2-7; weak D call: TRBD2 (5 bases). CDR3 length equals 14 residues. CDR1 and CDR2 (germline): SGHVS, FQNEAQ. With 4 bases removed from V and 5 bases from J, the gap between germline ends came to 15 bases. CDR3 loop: CASSYTATRDEQYF. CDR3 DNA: TGTGCCAGCAGCTATACGGCCACGAGGGACGAGCAGTACTTC.

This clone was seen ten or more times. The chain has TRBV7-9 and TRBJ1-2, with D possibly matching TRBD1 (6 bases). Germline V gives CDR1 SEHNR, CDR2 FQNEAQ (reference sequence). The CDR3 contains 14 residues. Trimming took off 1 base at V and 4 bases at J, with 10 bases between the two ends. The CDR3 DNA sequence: TGTGCCAGCAGCTTAGAGGGGGGTCCCTATGGCTACACCTTC. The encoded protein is CASSLEGGPYGYTF.

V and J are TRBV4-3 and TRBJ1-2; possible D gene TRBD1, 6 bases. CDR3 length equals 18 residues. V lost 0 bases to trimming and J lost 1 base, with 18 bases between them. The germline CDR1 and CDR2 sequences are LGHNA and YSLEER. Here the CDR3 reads CASSQDVTGGGINYGYTF. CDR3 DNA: TGCGCCAGCAGCCAAGATGTGACCGGCGGGGGCATTAACTATGGCTACACCTTC.

CDR3 nucleotide sequence: TGTGCCACCAGCAGAGATCTTCAGCCTGGGGCCAACGTCCTGACTTTC. Translating it yields CATSRDLQPGANVLTF. The V call is TRBV15, the J call TRBJ2-6; D is uncertain. This CDR3 region has 16 residues. The V end lost 0 bases, the J end lost 2 bases, and 8 bases lay between the germline ends. Germline CDR1 LNHNV, CDR2 YYDKDF (reference sequence). Together with reference TRBV15 and TRBJ2-6, the CDR3 gives the full variable domain: DAMVIQNPRYQVTQFGKPVTLSCSQTLNHNVMYWYQQKSSQAPKLLFHYYDKDFNNEADTPDNFQSRRPNTSFCFLDIRSPGLGDTAMYLCATSRDLQPGANVLTFGAGSRLTVL.

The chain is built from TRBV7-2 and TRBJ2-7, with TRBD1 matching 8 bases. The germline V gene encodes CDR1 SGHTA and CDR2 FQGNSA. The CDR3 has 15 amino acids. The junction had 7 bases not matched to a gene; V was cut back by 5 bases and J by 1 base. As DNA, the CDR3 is TGTGCCAGCAGCAGCCGGGACAGGAATTCCTACGAGCAGTACTTC. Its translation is CASSSRDRNSYEQYF.